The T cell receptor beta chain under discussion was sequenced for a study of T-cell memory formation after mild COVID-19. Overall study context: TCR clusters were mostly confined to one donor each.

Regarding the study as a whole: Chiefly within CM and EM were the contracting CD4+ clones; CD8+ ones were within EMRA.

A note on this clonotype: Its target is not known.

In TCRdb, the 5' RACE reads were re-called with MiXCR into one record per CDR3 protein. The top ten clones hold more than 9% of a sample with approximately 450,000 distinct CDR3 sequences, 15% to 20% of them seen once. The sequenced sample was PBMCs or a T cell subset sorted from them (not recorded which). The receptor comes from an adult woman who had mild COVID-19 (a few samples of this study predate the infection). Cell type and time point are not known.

The CDR3 DNA follows: TGCGCCAGCAGCTTTTCAGGGGGAGGCATTCAGTACTTC. Its protein is CASSFSGGGIQYF. The rearrangement links TRBV5-1 to TRBJ2-4; weak D call: TRBD1 (7 bases). This CDR3 comprises 13 residues. The germline V gene has CDR1 SGHRS and CDR2 YFSETQ. V shed 2 bases and J shed 9 bases, with 12 bases lying between them.